The following is a TCR beta chain sequence with its context. Its antigen is not yet known. Within one base of it there is no much larger clone, and no base qualities were kept. The cohort was made up of 500 to 850 healthy bone marrow donors. At the time of sampling, all cohort members were nominally healthy, though unrecorded immune exposures were likely present. The donor was CMV seronegative and belonged to the group of 350 to 400 seronegative cohort members. Every donor gave a peripheral blood sample, and the peripheral blood mononuclear cells from that sample were used for TCR beta sequencing. Genomic DNA was extracted from the blood cell samples with the Qiagen DNeasy Blood Extraction Kit. The method behind the library was the immunoSEQ multiplex PCR assay. The multiplex PCR relied on a mix of 60 forward primers for TCR Vbeta segments and 13 reverse primers for TCR Jbeta segments. The CDR3 region of rearranged TCR beta genes was amplified from genomic DNA by a multiplex PCR assay. The amplified TCR beta libraries were sequenced on the Illumina HiSeq System as 87-base-pair reads. The paper's processing steps were these. In a later analysis, some 80 million unique TCR beta chains were counted across the approximately 620 repertoires, and roughly 11 million of these chains were shared by at least two donors. Raw reads were error-corrected and collapsed into unique sequences with a nearest-neighbor algorithm that merged closely related sequences to remove PCR and sequencing errors. V, D and J gene segments were assigned by aligning CDR3 sequences to IMGT reference sequences. For a sequence to be retained, at least a six-nucleotide match to both a V gene segment and a J gene segment was required. Rearrangements were called productive when the CDR3 lacked stop codons and stayed in frame with V and J; all others were non-productive. CDR3 was defined according to IMGT convention as the region running from the second conserved V-encoded cysteine to the conserved J-encoded phenylalanine. Sequences without an unambiguous match to a single V gene segment were excluded from the earlier analysis of about 640 of the donors. An earlier analysis of over 450 of the donors classified V segments as functional when productive rearrangements were above 56.7% and as segregating when the standard deviation between donors was above 5%. To diagnose cytomegalovirus status from the catalog of TCR beta chain sequences, a statistical classification framework was built. In a later analysis, TCR nucleotide sequences were compared against IMGT/GENE-DB human TR gene sequences so that V and J genes could be assigned. In a later analysis, CDR3 sequences and most-parsimonious VDJ recombination scenarios were assigned using the TCRdist pipeline. A later analysis defined each TCR beta chain by its CDR3 amino acid sequence plus V-gene family, and excluded reads lacking a unique V-gene family. As a way to deal with suspected cross-contamination and a sequencing artifact, a later analysis dropped 450 to 600 nucleotide sequences that were highly shared and had low generation probability. A later analysis calculated a clonal expansion index for each public chain from normalized within-repertoire ranks of inferred template counts. A later analysis computed generation probabilities with a VDJ recombination model fitted to out-of-frame rearrangements, and checked the results against IGoR. In a later analysis, TCR-TCR, TCR-HLA and TCR-CMV co-occurrence was scored with hypergeometric tests, and a repertoire-size bias correction was applied to TCR pairs. In a later analysis, false discovery rates were estimated by permuting HLA or CMV assignments 20 times. In a later analysis, co-occurring TCRs were grouped using DBSCAN, with TCRdist sequence similarity added in when clustering inside HLA-allele-positive subsets. Co-occurrence clustering excluded repertoires with fewer than 30,000 or more than 120,000 public chains, plus five with anomalous nucleotide sharing. TCRdb obtained this table from immuneACCESS and retained in-frame rearrangements with V and J assigned. These tables miss some clones; where compared with another copy, unresolved V genes account for less than half of the shortfall, and the remainder is unexplained. V, J and clone size were drawn from that table, and D and trimming were deduced from the DNA. A total of some 150,000 clones appear in this sample, roughly 73% of them only once. The biggest ten clones account for less than 1.1% of the sample.

The data originate from a study of cytomegalovirus exposure and HLA in healthy donors (dated by TCRdb to about 2017). Looking at the study overall: According to an earlier analysis of 450 to 650 of the donors, roughly 180 million T cells yielded 117 million unique TCR beta sequences and about 280 Gb of sequence data. An early release that covered 500 to 800 HLA-typed donors contained approximately 300 gigabases of sequencing data and about 93 million unique TCR sequences. The genetic ancestry cluster associated with self-reported Caucasian donors included approximately 85% of the 398 genotyped donors. The study aimed to test whether cataloging public T cell receptors could reveal signatures of past pathogen exposure. The T cell repertoires of several hundred subjects were profiled by immunosequencing and related to cytomegalovirus serostatus. In addition to the first cohort of 650 to 750 subjects, a separate validation cohort of 120 different subjects was used. To predict cytomegalovirus infection status, the study combined high-throughput TCR immunosequencing, statistical association of individual TCRs with disease status, and machine learning. A later analysis re-analyzed previously published TCR beta repertoires from hundreds of donors and added high-resolution HLA genotyping to study TCR occurrence patterns. Rather than drawing on any new phenotypic data, the later analysis identified candidate immune exposures from TCR beta sequences and the way those sequences occurred across donors. An earlier analysis of around 640 of the donors used high-throughput TCR beta sequencing to judge whether each TCR beta V gene segment behaved as functional or pseudogenic. Donor age, sex, ethnicity and CMV serostatus were collected together with the repertoire data. A later genetic analysis took genome-wide SNP genotypes for about 55% of the 666 donors and used that subset as a discovery cohort. All discovery cohort repertoires had been generated on a single sequencing platform. HLA typing included class I and class II loci at four-digit resolution. Typing coverage differed by locus: A, B, C, DRB1 and DQB1 were typed in roughly 620-630 donors, DQA1 in 522, DPA1 in around 580, and DPB1 in approximately 450. Because of strong linkage in the cohort, five DR-DQ haplotypes were treated as single units for association and clustering. Among about 400 genotyped donors of the cohort, an average of roughly 230,000 unique TCR beta nucleotide sequences was sequenced per donor, of which 15% to 20% were non-productive. Results and caveats for the whole study, not just this receptor: In a later analysis, TCR association rates were found to vary across HLA loci, with the most associated TCRs seen for DRB1 alleles and the fewest for HLA-C alleles. In a later analysis, most CMV-associated TCR beta chains were found to appear HLA-restricted, with HLA associations seemingly driven largely by CMV exposure. The presence/absence analyses assumed that sequencing depth was roughly uniform across donors, and that assumption may not be true. The classifier was reported to diagnose cytomegalovirus status with high specificity and sensitivity in both the original and validation cohorts. A later analysis found that HLA-associated TCR beta chains were more clonally expanded and had lower generation probabilities than equally common non-associated chains. At a false discovery rate of 0.05, a later analysis linked under 20,000 TCR beta sequences to specific HLA alleles. Linkage disequilibrium might explain the correlated functional status among segregating V segments, but an unknown experimental factor could not be excluded. V-gene and J-gene trimming of TCR beta chains was associated with a missense DCLRE1C variant in a later genetic analysis, and the association was replicated in an independent cohort. A further reported finding was that TCR beta sequences accurately predicted the HLA-A and HLA-B alleles for most subjects in the first cohort. An earlier analysis of approximately 540 of the donors showed that most TCR beta V segments appeared in productive rearrangements either about 90% or about 30% of the time, which broadly matched IMGT annotations. Some IMGT-functional V segments, including TRBV6-2 and TRBV6-3, could not be distinguished by the 87-base-pair reads and were therefore excluded. The earlier analysis of 587 of the donors excluded 15 to 20 rarely observed V segments, including chromosome 9 orphons, because counts were too low. Three of the identified cytomegalovirus-associated TCR beta chains were confirmed in vitro to be specific for cytomegalovirus antigens. A group of highly shared sequence variants was considered likely to be a technical artifact of the sequencing pipeline. According to the authors, the approach could potentially be generalized to other disease states and immunological phenotypes. The study listed 164 TCR beta chains as associated with cytomegalovirus. Because HLA typing was unavailable for some donors at each locus, only the typed subset was used in association tests. In a later analysis, several top co-occurrence clusters were reported to appear linked to parvovirus B19, influenza, CMV and Epstein-Barr virus. This cohort had only TCR beta chains sequenced, and the lack of alpha or paired-chain data limited which features could be detected. When HLA alleles, especially DR and DQ, strongly co-occurred, attributing TCR associations to individual alleles was difficult. In a later genetic analysis, fewer N-insertions in productive TCRs were reported among donors in an Asian-associated ancestry cluster than the roughly 700-donor mean. Immune exposure information for the cohort was limited to CMV serostatus. Most TCR sequences were seen in very few donors, while some public TCRs were found in many individuals.

Taken from the germline V gene, the CDR1 and CDR2 loops are SGHRS and YFSETQ. Including cysteine and phenylalanine, the CDR3 has 14 amino acids. This entry keeps only the CDR3 DNA: 42 bases, framed from base 1. Clipping removes 2 bases from V and 6 bases from J, with 6 as the unmatched junction base count. Sample: PBMCs. The chain uses TRBV5-1 and TRBJ2-7; 9 bases in between match TRBD1. The sequence was obtained from a male donor in good health and CMV-seronegative. Here the CDR3 is given as CASSFGTGSGEQYF. The bases read TGCGCCAGCAGCTTTGGGACAGGGTCGGGCGAGCAGTACTTC.